This TCR beta chain was found in a study of PD-1 blockade in classical Hodgkin lymphoma. TCRdb keeps only in-frame clones here, not all; method: immunoSEQ multiplex PCR. Here the sample spans about 33,000 clones, around 74% being singletons. With respect to this clone: Its antigen is currently unknown.

General study points: CD4+ TCR diversity, unlike CD8+, climbed significantly by C4D1. Complete responders' diversity at baseline resembled that of newly diagnosed patients. According to reports, newly diagnosed patients had lower baseline TCR diversity than healthy donors, and relapsed/refractory patients had lower baseline TCR diversity still.

Per germline, CDR1 KGHSH and CDR2 LQKENI. Trimming cost V 0 bases and J 3 bases, with 9 bases left between them. There are 15 residues in the CDR3. Time point indicated: cycle 4 day 1 (C4D1), after around six weeks of nivolumab. Brentuximab vedotin exposure varied among the patients, all of whom had relapsed after autologous stem cell transplantation. Complete response, partial response or progressive disease were the best responses. The source material was peripheral blood mononuclear cells (PBMCs), sampled before the fourth cycle of nivolumab. The TCR comes from a human donor with classical Hodgkin lymphoma. The rearrangement uses TRBV18 and TRBJ1-5; no definite D call. The CDR3 nucleotides read TGTGCCAGCTCACCACCGGGCGGCTTCAATCAGCCCCAGCATTTT. As protein: CASSPPGGFNQPQHF.